This entry is about one TCR beta chain. Its antigen remains unknown. TCR beta libraries were made by quantitative 5'-RACE with molecular barcodes. TCRdb reanalysed the 5' RACE reads using MiXCR and keeps one entry per CDR3 protein. The sample gives approximately 350,000 distinct CDR3 sequences, around 15% of which show up once; 1.1% is in the top ten. CDR1 is SEHNR, CDR2 FQNEAQ, per germline (reference sequence). With V trimmed by 6 bases and J by 6 bases, 9 bases remained unmatched. The CDR3 totals 14 residues. These data belong to a study of CD8 T cells in ankylosing spondylitis. Study observations and caveats: Significant enrichment of disease-linked clones was reportedly seen in matched ankylosing spondylitis synovial fluid.

The chain carries TRBV7-9 and TRBJ1-1; 8 bases map to TRBD1. This TCR was recovered from a male donor with ankylosing spondylitis or in good health (not recorded which). Sequencing was performed on blood, either unsorted or a sorted T cell fraction (not recorded which). The CDR3, as DNA: TGTGCCAGCAGACCACAGGGGGATCTCTCTGAAGCTTTCTTT. Amino acid sequence: CASRPQGDLSEAFF.